Listed below are T cell receptor beta chains from one sample, sequenced in a study of cytomegalovirus exposure and HLA in healthy donors. The data were produced by immunoSEQ multiplex PCR, yet TCRdb's version contains in-frame clones alone and is incomplete. The sample lists under 400,000 clones; 80% to 90% were seen once. Source material: PBMCs. These TCRs come from a woman in her late teens or twenties in good health and CMV-seronegative. CDR3s include the opening cysteine and the closing phenylalanine or tryptophan. Each record gives: V gene, D gene, clone size, CDR3 length, J gene, CDR3 DNA, CDR3 protein. A D gene is named only where the DNA matches it firmly. Some rows mark clone size as missing; the rest say once, few, many or name a class of expanded clone.

TRBV27	.	.	16	TRBJ2-6	TGTGCCAGCAGTTTAATCGGGGGGCTTGGGGCCAACGTCCTGACTTTC	CASSLIGGLGANVLTF
TRBV2	.	.	11	TRBJ2-3	TGTGCCAGCAGTGAATCAAATACGCAGTATTTT	CASSESNTQYF
TRBV6-5	TRBD1	.	15	TRBJ1-2	TGTGCCAGCAGTTACGGCGGGACAGGGGGAGATGGCTACACCTTC	CASSYGGTGGDGYTF
TRBV7-9	.	few	16	TRBJ1-5	TGTGCCAGCAGCTCGGGCCGCCAGGGGCTAAGACAGCCCCAGCATTTT	CASSSGRQGLRQPQHF
TRBV2	.	.	14	TRBJ2-5	TGTGCCAGCGCGCAGGGTTTAGGGCAAGAGACCCAGTACTTC	CASAQGLGQETQYF
TRBV7-3	TRBD1	.	15	TRBJ1-1	TGTGCCAGCAGCCCTACAGGGGCCATGAACACTGAAGCTTTCTTT	CASSPTGAMNTEAFF
TRBV4-1	TRBD2	.	12	TRBJ2-7	TGCGCCAGCAGCCCGGGGGGCTACGAGCAGTACTTC	CASSPGGYEQYF
TRBV4-1	.	.	14	TRBJ2-5	TGCGCCAGCAACCGGGTGGGGGGCCAAGAGACCCAGTACTTC	CASNRVGGQETQYF
TRBV6-1	.	.	13	TRBJ2-3	TGTGCCAGCAGTGAAGGGGTCCAGGTGACGCAGTATTTT	CASSEGVQVTQYF
TRBV6-5	TRBD2	.	15	TRBJ2-5	TGTGCCAGCAGTCGCGTCGCGGGGGGGCGGAAGACCCAGTACTTC	CASSRVAGGRKTQYF
TRBV7-6	.	.	16	TRBJ1-1	TGTGCCAGCAGCTCGAGAGGGACAAGGATGAACACTGAAGCTTTCTTT	CASSSRGTRMNTEAFF
TRBV2	TRBD2	.	16	TRBJ2-5	TGTGCCAGCAGTGAAACCCGGGGGGTTCAAGAAGAGACCCAGTACTTC	CASSETRGVQEETQYF
TRBV27	TRBD1	.	15	TRBJ1-1	TGTGCCAGCAGTTTAGGGGGACAGGGGGGAACTGAAGCTTTCTTT	CASSLGGQGGTEAFF
TRBV5-8	.	few	15	TRBJ1-1	TGTGCCAGCAGCTTCCCGTGGGGGCAGAACACTGAAGCTTTCTTT	CASSFPWGQNTEAFF
TRBV27	TRBD2	.	16	TRBJ2-3	TGTGCCAGCAGTTTACTCGCGGGAGGCCTCACAGATACGCAGTATTTT	CASSLLAGGLTDTQYF
TRBV15	.	.	13	TRBJ2-7	TGTGCCACCAGCAGAGATAGGGGTTTCGAGCAGTACTTC	CATSRDRGFEQYF
TRBV30	.	.	17	TRBJ2-6	TGTGCCTGGATTTCCAGACAGGTGTACTCTGGGGCCAACGTCCTGACTTTC	CAWISRQVYSGANVLTF
TRBV30	TRBD1	.	14	TRBJ1-6	TGTGCCAGTGGACAGGCCGAACGAGTTTCACCCCTCCACTTT	CASGQAERVSPLHF
TRBV5-6	.	few	14	TRBJ2-1	TGTGCCAGCAGCTCCCGGACAGCTTACAATGAGCAGTTCTTC	CASSSRTAYNEQFF
TRBV30	TRBD1	.	15	TRBJ2-1	TGTGCCTGGAGTGTAGGACAGGGCAGAGGAAATGAGCAGTTCTTC	CAWSVGQGRGNEQFF
TRBV7-9	TRBD1	once	16	TRBJ1-2	TGTGCCAGCAGTCTAGGGACAGGGTTTAACGACTATGGCTACACCTTC	CASSLGTGFNDYGYTF
TRBV9	TRBD2	.	15	TRBJ2-1	TGTGCCAGCAGCGTAAGCGGGAGATGGTACAATGAGCAGTTCTTC	CASSVSGRWYNEQFF
TRBV28	.	.	17	TRBJ1-2	TGTGCCAGCAGTTTCCCGGGACTCCGCCTCAGTCTCGATGGCTACACCTTC	CASSFPGLRLSLDGYTF
TRBV7-3	.	once	13	TRBJ2-1	TGTGCCAGCAGTCTAGTTGGCAATTATGAGCAGTTCTTC	CASSLVGNYEQFF
TRBV27	TRBD2	once	16	TRBJ2-1	TGTGCCAGCAGTTTCCTACTAGCGGGGGCGTCTGGAGAGCAGTTCTTC	CASSFLLAGASGEQFF
TRBV19	TRBD2	.	17	TRBJ2-7	TGTGCCAGTAGTATTGGGACTAGCGGGGGTCCCTATACTGAGCAGTACTTC	CASSIGTSGGPYTEQYF
TRBV6-1	TRBD1	.	15	TRBJ2-2	TGTGCCAGCAGTGTCGGGACAGGGTTTGGCGGGGAGCTGTTTTTT	CASSVGTGFGGELFF